Reported below is one T cell receptor (beta chain). Its antigen remains undetermined. Qualities for individual bases were not recorded, and no much larger clone is one base off. Using the deep immunoSEQ assay, multiplex PCR amplified TCR CDR3 regions from genomic DNA. Genomic DNA extracted from each cell subset was distributed evenly over all wells of several immunoSEQ 96-well plates, and each plate served as one replicate. Each replicate PCR for sorted subsets received about 180 ng genomic DNA, equal to tens of thousands of T cell genomes. The purified libraries were quantified using a Qubit 3.0 fluorometer, sized with a Bioanalyzer 2100, and then quantified again using the KAPA Library Quantification kit. Each immunoSEQ 96-well plate was sequenced on its own single-read 150-cycle Illumina NextSeq 550 flow cell. The paper's processing steps were these. Because the immunoSEQ output held only junctional sequences and lacked quality scores, the filtering could not match the filtering applied to full-length reads. To assign V/J genes and CDR3, sequences were annotated against IMGT germline references using PyIR, a Python wrapper for IgBLAST v1.9. Reads were filtered out if the reads had weak V/J assignments (E-value above 1e-6), no CDR3, stop codons, out-of-frame junctions, or ambiguous translated residues. V3J clonotypes were defined by identical inferred V gene, J gene, and CDR3 amino acid sequence. The percentage overlap between two repertoires was calculated by dividing the number of shared unique clonotypes by the size of the smaller repertoire. Repertoire richness was assessed with RTK rarefaction, the Chao1 estimator, and Recon v2.1 estimates of unobserved clonotypes. Generation probabilities for all TCRbeta clonotypes obtained by the gDNA method from a handful of donors were computed using OLGA. The clones in this table, taken by TCRdb from immuneACCESS, are in-frame only. Not every clone is retained; where verified, under half of the shortfall comes from an unresolved V gene, and the cause of the rest is unknown. D and trimming were read from the DNA, whereas the V and J calls and clone size are those reported in that table. Counted in this sample were 2.3 million or so clones; approximately 93% of them appeared once. The top ten clones comprise 0.39% of the sample.

This sample was included in a study of shared clonotypes between healthy human individuals (dated by TCRdb to the early 2020s). Study-level background: The cohort comprised a couple of women and a few men aged 18 to 49 years. Between about 0.85 and 8.9 billion PBMCs per donor were obtained by leukapheresis. To estimate repertoire size and how much clonotypes are shared between individuals, the study performed deep sequencing of blood TCR repertoires from 4 to 6 healthy adults. For each donor, CD4 naive and CD4 memory were each run on three plates, CD8 naive on two plates, and CD8 memory on one plate. To increase sequencing depth and limit assay-specific biases, different laboratories used diverse techniques to prepare libraries and sequence TCR repertoires.

The donors were healthy, HIV-negative adults with no recently reported acute infections or vaccinations. Every donor was a Caucasian adult residing in Nashville, Tennessee, USA. Magnetic negative selection was used to enrich CD4+ T cells, after which naive cells were positively selected on CD45RA and the negative fraction became the memory subset. Blood was collected by leukapheresis, and PBMCs were isolated by Ficoll-Histopaque density gradient centrifugation and then cryopreserved in liquid nitrogen vapor phase. Analytical flow cytometry was used to check the purity and quantity of every magnetically sorted T cell population. Genomic DNA was isolated from each sorted fraction and quantified by UV absorbance on a Nanodrop 2000c. The research as a whole found: Sampling was restricted to blood, and TCR repertoires in tissues likely differ from the TCR repertoires found in blood. Sharing across a few donors was observed for roughly 5.4% of naive CD4, 3.5% of naive CD8, over 2% of memory CD4, and around 0.4% of memory CD8 clonotypes. Based on pairwise subsampling, the degree of clonotype sharing among donors was expected to be affected by sequencing depth. Naive subsets generally had larger estimated clonotype richness than memory subsets did. Compared with non-shared clonotypes, the clonotypes found in all four sorted-subset donors had higher generation probabilities. Because the study included only a small number of donors, the genetic and exposure-history diversity represented was limited. Incomplete sequencing was indicated by rarefaction of sorted-subset datasets, despite the large sequencing depth.

V ends up 5 bases short and J 9 bases short, with an unmatched junction base count of 11. The cysteine opens and the phenylalanine closes a CDR3 of 15 amino acids. Only CDR3 DNA remains: 45 bases, in frame from the first base. CDR1 and CDR2 were assigned from the germline V gene as SGHNT and YENEEA. The source is a man aged 18 to 35 in good health. Some clones in this sample may be carry-over from other donors' samples. Sequencing input: naive CD4+ T cells from PBMCs. This sample's cell subset or site label indicates: CD45RA+ positively selected. Recombination linked TRBV11-3 to TRBJ2-1, with 9 bases in between that match TRBD2. The nucleotide sequence is TGTGCCAGCAGCGCTAGCGGGACCGTGGCTGTTGAGCAGTTCTTC. It encodes CASSASGTVAVEQFF.